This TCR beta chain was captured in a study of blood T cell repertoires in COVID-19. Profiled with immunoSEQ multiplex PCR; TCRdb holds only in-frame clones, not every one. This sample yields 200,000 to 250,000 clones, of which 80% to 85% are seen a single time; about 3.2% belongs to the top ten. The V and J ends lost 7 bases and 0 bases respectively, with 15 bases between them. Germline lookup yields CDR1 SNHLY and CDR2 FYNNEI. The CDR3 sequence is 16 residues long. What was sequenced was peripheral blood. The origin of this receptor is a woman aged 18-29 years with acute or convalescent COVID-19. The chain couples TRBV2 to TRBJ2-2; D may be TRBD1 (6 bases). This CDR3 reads CASNWLGTPNTGELFF. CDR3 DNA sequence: TGTGCCAGCAACTGGTTGGGGACACCGAACACCGGGGAGCTGTTTTTT.